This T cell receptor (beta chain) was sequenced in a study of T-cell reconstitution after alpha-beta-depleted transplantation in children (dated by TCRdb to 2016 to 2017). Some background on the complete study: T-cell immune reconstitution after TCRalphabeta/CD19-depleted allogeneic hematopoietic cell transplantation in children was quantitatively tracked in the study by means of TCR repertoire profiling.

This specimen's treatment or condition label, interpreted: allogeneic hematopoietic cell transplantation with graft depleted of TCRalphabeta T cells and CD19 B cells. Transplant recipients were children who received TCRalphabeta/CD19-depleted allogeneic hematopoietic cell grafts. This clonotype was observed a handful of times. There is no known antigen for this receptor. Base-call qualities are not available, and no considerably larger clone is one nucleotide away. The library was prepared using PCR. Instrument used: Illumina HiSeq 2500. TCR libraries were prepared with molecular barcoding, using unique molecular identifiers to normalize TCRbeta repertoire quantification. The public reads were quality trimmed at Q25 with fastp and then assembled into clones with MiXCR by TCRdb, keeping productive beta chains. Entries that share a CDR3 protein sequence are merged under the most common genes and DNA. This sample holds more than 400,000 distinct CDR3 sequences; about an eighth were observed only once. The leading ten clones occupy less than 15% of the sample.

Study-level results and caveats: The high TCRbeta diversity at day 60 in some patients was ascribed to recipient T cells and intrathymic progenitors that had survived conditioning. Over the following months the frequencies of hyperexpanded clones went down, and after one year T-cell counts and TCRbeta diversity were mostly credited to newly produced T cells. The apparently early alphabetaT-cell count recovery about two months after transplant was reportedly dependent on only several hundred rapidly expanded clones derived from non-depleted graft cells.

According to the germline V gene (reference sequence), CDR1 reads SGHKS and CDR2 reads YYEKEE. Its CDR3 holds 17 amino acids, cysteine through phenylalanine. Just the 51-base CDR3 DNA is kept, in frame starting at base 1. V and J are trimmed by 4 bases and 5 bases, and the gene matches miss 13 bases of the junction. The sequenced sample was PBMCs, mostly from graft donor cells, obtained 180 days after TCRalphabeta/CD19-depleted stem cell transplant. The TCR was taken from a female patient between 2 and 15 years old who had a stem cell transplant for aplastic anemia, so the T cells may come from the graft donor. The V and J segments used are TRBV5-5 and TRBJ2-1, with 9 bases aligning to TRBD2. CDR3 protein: CASSGTSLRSSNNEQFF. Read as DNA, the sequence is TGTGCCAGCAGCGGGACTAGCCTGAGATCGTCTAACAATGAGCAGTTCTTC.